The clone carrying this T cell receptor (beta chain) was detected a few times. Its antigen is currently unknown. In each sample, at least 6 million PBMCs were isolated. A second PCR of roughly 7 to 11 cycles used a sample-barcoded 5' primer and a J-beta primer mix. TCRdb ran MiXCR on the 5' RACE reads and lists one entry per CDR3 protein. There are hundreds of thousands of distinct CDR3 sequences in the sample; around a quarter occur only once, and more than 8.5% lies in the top ten. These data originate in a study of blood T cells in healthy people across ages. Overall study findings and caveats: Donor CMV infection status was unknown, possibly confounding age-related changes in expanded clonotypes. It was held that diversity estimates obtained from one million T cells represented underestimates.

This sample also belongs to another study, concerning T cells of mothers and their children. That source reports: Compared with unrelated pairs, related mother-child pairs had slightly higher, non-significant overlap.

The clonotype was recovered from a boy younger than 18 in good health. What was sequenced was blood.

This CDR3 reads CASSPTGGIEQFF. The CDR3 DNA reads as TGTGCCAGCAGCCCCACCGGGGGGATTGAGCAGTTCTTC. The V gene is TRBV12-3 or TRBV12-4, the J gene TRBJ2-1, with TRBD2 matching over 7 bases. V lost 6 bases and J lost 9; bases outside the gene matches: 8. CDR3 length: 13 amino acids.